One sample yielded the 5 T cell receptor beta chains listed below, sequenced in a study of blood T cell repertoires in COVID-19. Using immunoSEQ multiplex PCR, the repertoire was profiled, and TCRdb retains in-frame clones only, with some absent. The top ten clones hold 15% to 17% of a sample with around 70,000 clones, approximately 80% of them seen once. Sequencing used peripheral blood. The receptors shown here come from a human donor in a cohort sampled during active COVID-19.

This chain uses TRBV19 with TRBJ2-2, with TRBD2 matching 14 bases. J was trimmed by 0 bases and V by 5 bases; bases with no gene match: 5. Germline CDR1 reads LNHDA; CDR2 reads SQIVND (reference sequence). The CDR3 loop spans 18 amino acids. For the CDR3, the DNA is TGTGCCAGTAGTCCGACGACTAGCGGGAGGGCGAACACCGGGGAGCTGTTTTTT. It yields the protein CASSPTTSGRANTGELFF.

The table lists this clone with a count of one. The rearrangement links TRBV13 to TRBJ2-1; 14 bases fit TRBD2. The CDR3 runs 16 residues. The trim removed 1 base at V and 9 bases at J, leaving 5 bases unmatched. Germline V gene sequence: CDR1 PRHDT, CDR2 FYEKMQ (reference sequence). CDR3 nucleotides: TGTGCCAGCAGCTTAGTGGGACTAGCGGGAGCCTTTGAGCAGTTCTTC. Protein sequence: CASSLVGLAGAFEQFF.

This rearrangement joins TRBV29-1 to TRBJ2-7, with 11 bases identical to TRBD2. Germline CDR1 and CDR2: SQVTM and ANQGSEA. Germline trimming cut 4 bases from V and 4 bases from J; bases unmatched to any gene: 3. The CDR3 has 13 amino acids. CDR3 DNA: TGCAGCGTTGTAGCGGGAGGGTTATACGAGCAGTACTTC. Translation: CSVVAGGLYEQYF.

This clone showed up just once. The rearrangement uses TRBV5-1 and TRBJ2-1; 8 bases are shared with TRBD2. The CDR3 loop spans 14 amino acids. The germline CDR1 and CDR2 sequences are SGHRS and YFSETQ. V lost 5 bases, J lost 4 bases, and 5 bases stayed unmatched. CDR3 DNA sequence: TGCGCCAGCAGTGAAGCGGGGGTGTACAATGAGCAGTTCTTC. Protein: CASSEAGVYNEQFF. The variable domain in full, with the rest retrieved from reference TRBV5-1 and TRBJ2-1, is KAGVTQTPRYLIKTRGQQVTLSCSPISGHRSVSWYQQTPGQGLQFLFEYFSETQRNKGNFPGRFSGRQFSNSRSEMNVSTLELGDSALYLCASSEAGVYNEQFFGPGTRLTVL.

The gene calls are TRBV14 and TRBJ1-1; 9 positions agree with TRBD1. Germline CDR1 and CDR2: SGHDN and FVKESK. Trimming took 6 bases from V and 3 from J; bases not matched to a gene: 5. This CDR3 comprises 14 residues. Written as DNA, the CDR3 is TGTGCCAGCAGTGAGACAGGGGGTTACACTGAAGCTTTCTTT. This translates into CASSETGGYTEAFF.